This passage covers 18 T cell receptor beta chains from one sample sequenced in a study of OX40 agonist ivuxolimab in advanced cancers. Profiling relied on immunoSEQ multiplex PCR, and the TCRdb table lists in-frame clones only, not all of them. In the table there are tens of thousands of clones, about 80% of which are singletons. Specimen: CD4+ or CD8+ T cells sorted from blood, collected in a trial of the OX40 agonist ivuxolimab. The receptor set was obtained from an adult with an advanced solid tumor such as melanoma, head and neck, liver or kidney cancer.

The gene calls are TRBV5-1 and TRBJ2-5, with D perhaps given as TRBD1 or TRBD2 (5 bases each). Germline V CDR1 and CDR2: SGHRS, YFSETQ. Between the trimmed V and J ends, which lost 1 base and 4 bases, there was a span of 17 bases. CDR3 length: 16 amino acids. CDR3 nucleotides: TGCGCCAGCAGCTTGACCCCGGGGACCCGAGGAGAGACCCAGTACTTC. Its protein is CASSLTPGTRGETQYF.

The chain is built from TRBV7-9 and TRBJ2-3, with D tentatively TRBD2 (6 bases). V lost 5 bases and J lost 0, with 12 bases in between. This CDR3 has 15 residues. Per germline, CDR1 SEHNR and CDR2 FQNEAQ (reference sequence). The CDR3 is CASSRGTSSTDTQYF. CDR3 in DNA: TGTGCCAGCAGCCGCGGGACTTCTAGCACAGATACGCAGTATTTT.

As for this clone: A junction end diverges from the germline sequence, so it may reflect a read error. The rearrangement uses TRBV6-5 and TRBJ1-2; TRBD1 is a possible D gene (6 bases). Germline V gene sequence: CDR1 MNHEY, CDR2 SVGAGI. The CDR3 loop spans 14 amino acids. The CDR3 DNA reads TGTGCCAGCAGCTACTCCGGGACAAGCTATGGCTACACCTTC. Residues: CASSYSGTSYGYTF.

The chain uses TRBV5-4 and TRBJ2-7; D is perhaps TRBD1 (5 bases). From germline, CDR1 is SGHNT and CDR2 YYREEE (reference sequence). The CDR3 sequence is 16 residues long. Trimming removed 3 bases from V and 2 bases from J, with 18 bases in between. Here the CDR3 DNA reads TGTGCCAGCAGCTCCCCCGGTAGGGGTCCCACCTACGAGCAGTACTTC. Translated: CASSSPGRGPTYEQYF.

This chain uses TRBV29-1 with TRBJ2-1; TRBD1 is a possible D gene (5 bases). With 6 bases removed from V and 14 bases from J, the gap between germline ends came to 17 bases. The germline V gene encodes CDR1 SQVTM and CDR2 ANQGSEA. The CDR3 has 11 residues. CDR3 in amino acids: CSVVDSRKEFF. The CDR3, as DNA: TGCAGCGTAGTAGACAGCAGGAAGGAGTTCTTC.

V gene TRBV4-1 combines with J gene TRBJ2-1; TRBD2 aligns across 11 bases. V shed 1 base, J shed 9 bases, and the junction held 8 bases outside the gene matches. Germline V gene lookup returns CDR1 MGHRA and CDR2 YSYEKL. The CDR3 is made up of 16 amino acids. In DNA, the CDR3 is TGCGCCAGCAGCCAAGGTAGCGGGAGGGTAGCAGTTGAGCAGTTCTTC. Its protein product is CASSQGSGRVAVEQFF.

This clone has just a few counts. The chain carries TRBV5-6 and TRBJ2-2; D call uncertain. Trimming pared 0 bases from V and 1 base from J, leaving 13 bases between. The CDR3 extends over 17 amino acids. Per germline, CDR1 SGHDT and CDR2 YYEEEE. CDR3 protein: CASSLEGWRQNTGELFF. CDR3 in DNA: TGTGCCAGCAGCTTGGAGGGCTGGCGGCAGAACACCGGGGAGCTGTTTTTT.

The genes are TRBV5-4 and TRBJ2-1; TRBD2 might be the D (6 bases). The V and J ends lost 0 bases and 0 bases respectively, with 10 bases between them. The germline V gene encodes CDR1 SGHNT and CDR2 YYREEE (reference sequence). This CDR3 is built from 16 residues. CDR3 residues: CASSLVAGPSYNEQFF. The DNA for the CDR3 is TGTGCCAGCAGCTTGGTGGCGGGGCCCTCCTACAATGAGCAGTTCTTC. Drawing the rest from reference TRBV5-4 and TRBJ2-1, the complete variable domain is ETGVTQSPTHLIKTRGQQVTLRCSSQSGHNTVSWYQQALGQGPQFIFQYYREEENGRGNFPPRFSGLQFPNYSSELNVNALELDDSALYLCASSLVAGPSYNEQFFGPGTRLTVL.

This rearrangement joins TRBV2 to TRBJ2-7; no firm D call. V lost 3 bases and J lost 4, with 4 bases in between. Germline V gene sequence: CDR1 SNHLY, CDR2 FYNNEI. The CDR3 has 11 residues. In DNA form, the CDR3 reads TGTGCCAGCAGTGACCAGTACGAGCAGTACTTC. It encodes CASSDQYEQYF.

The chain recombines TRBV5-4 with TRBJ2-3, with TRBD2 matching 10 bases. Germline assignment: CDR1 SGHNT and CDR2 YYREEE (reference sequence). This CDR3 region has 15 residues. V trimming: 3 bases; J trimming: 2 bases; junction bases outside the gene matches: 3. This chain's CDR3 is CASSSLAGDTDTQYF. DNA of the CDR3: TGTGCCAGCAGCTCGCTAGCGGGGGACACAGATACGCAGTATTTT.

The J gene is TRBJ2-3, the V gene TRBV25-1; no definite D call. CDR3 size: 11 residues. V shed 7 bases and J shed 6 bases, with 8 bases lying between them. Germline V gives CDR1 MGHDK, CDR2 SYGVNS. The CDR3 loop reads CASNRADTQYF. In DNA form, the CDR3 reads TGTGCCAGCAATAGGGCCGATACGCAGTATTTT.

V usage is TRBV28 and J usage is TRBJ2-3, with TRBD1 identical over 8 bases. The germline CDR1 and CDR2 sequences are MDHEN and SYDVKM. The CDR3 runs 15 residues. V shed 5 bases, J shed 4 bases, and the junction held 8 bases outside the gene matches. The CDR3 coding sequence is TGTGCCAGCAGTAATTCGGGACAGGAGTCAGATACGCAGTATTTT. Its translation: CASSNSGQESDTQYF.

The V and J genes are TRBV6-4 and TRBJ2-3; the D is unclear. This CDR3 comprises 14 residues. From germline, CDR1 is MRHNA and CDR2 SNTAGT. The ends were cut back, 9 bases at V and 1 base at J, with 14 bases in the middle. Written as DNA, the CDR3 is TGTGCCAGGACTCCGGCACTACGCACAGATACGCAGTATTTT. Translated: CARTPALRTDTQYF.

This chain links TRBV5-1 with TRBJ2-7, with D unresolved. In germline, CDR1 is SGHRS, CDR2 YFSETQ. The CDR3 extends over 14 amino acids. Trimming removed 4 bases at V and 2 bases at J, with 13 bases between. CDR3: CASSHPLGPYEQYF. The CDR3 bases are TGCGCCAGCAGCCACCCCCTTGGACCCTACGAGCAGTACTTC.

The CDR3 is CASSPQVGEGETQYF. In DNA form, the CDR3 reads TGTGCCAGCAGTCCCCAAGTCGGGGAGGGGGAGACCCAGTACTTC. The rearrangement links TRBV6-4 to TRBJ2-5, with 7 bases identical to TRBD2. This CDR3 has 15 residues. V shed 5 bases and J 5 bases; nucleotides not matched to a gene: 11. CDR1 MRHNA and CDR2 SNTAGT come from the germline V gene.

The rearrangement uses TRBV6-1 and TRBJ2-1; 7 bases align to TRBD2. J was trimmed by 14 bases and V by 1 base; bases with no gene match: 8. The CDR3 is made up of 13 amino acids. The V gene's germline CDR1 is MNHNS and CDR2 SASEGT. CDR3 protein: CASSEGGRESEFF. The CDR3 bases are TGTGCCAGCAGTGAAGGTGGGCGGGAGTCTGAGTTCTTC.

The J gene is TRBJ2-2, the V gene TRBV7-8; D might be TRBD2 (6 bases). Trimming shortened V by 5 bases and J by 4 bases, and 14 bases separated the two germline ends. Germline loops: CDR1 SGHVS, CDR2 FQNEAQ. CDR3 size: 15 residues. CDR3: CASSQAGGATGELFF. CDR3 nucleotides: TGTGCCAGCAGCCAAGCGGGCGGAGCCACCGGGGAGCTGTTTTTT.

The CDR3 sequence: CASSVLGREGLNTGELFF. The CDR3 bases are TGCGCCAGCAGCGTCCTTGGGCGGGAGGGCCTGAACACCGGGGAGCTGTTTTTT. The genes are TRBV5-1 and TRBJ2-2, with 9 bases fitting TRBD2. V lost 4 bases and J lost 1; bases outside the gene matches: 11. The germline V gene has CDR1 SGHRS and CDR2 YFSETQ. CDR3 length: 18 amino acids. The complete variable domain, with remaining parts taken from reference TRBV5-1 and TRBJ2-2, reads KAGVTQTPRYLIKTRGQQVTLSCSPISGHRSVSWYQQTPGQGLQFLFEYFSETQRNKGNFPGRFSGRQFSNSRSEMNVSTLELGDSALYLCASSVLGREGLNTGELFFGEGSRLTVL.